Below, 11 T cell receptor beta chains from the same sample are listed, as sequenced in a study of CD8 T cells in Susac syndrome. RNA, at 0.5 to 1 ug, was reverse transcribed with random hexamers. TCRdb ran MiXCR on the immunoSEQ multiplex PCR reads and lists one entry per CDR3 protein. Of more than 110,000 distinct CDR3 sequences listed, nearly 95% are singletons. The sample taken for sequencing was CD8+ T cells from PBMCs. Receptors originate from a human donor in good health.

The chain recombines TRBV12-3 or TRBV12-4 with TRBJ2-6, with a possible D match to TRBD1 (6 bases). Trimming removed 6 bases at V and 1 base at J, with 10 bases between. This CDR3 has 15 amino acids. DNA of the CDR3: TGTGCCAGCAGCCATACAGGGTCTGGGGCCAACGTCCTGACTTTC. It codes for CASSHTGSGANVLTF.

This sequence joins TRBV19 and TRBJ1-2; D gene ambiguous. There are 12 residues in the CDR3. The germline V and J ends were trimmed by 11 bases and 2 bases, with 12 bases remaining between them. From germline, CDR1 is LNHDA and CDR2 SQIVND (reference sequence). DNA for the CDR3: TGTGCCGGTACCCCCTCAAACTATGGCTACACCTTC. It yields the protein CAGTPSNYGYTF.

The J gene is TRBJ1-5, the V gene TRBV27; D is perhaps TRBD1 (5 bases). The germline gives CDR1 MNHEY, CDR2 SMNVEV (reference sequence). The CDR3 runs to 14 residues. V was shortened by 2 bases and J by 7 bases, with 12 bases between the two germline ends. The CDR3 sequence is CASSLGRGGQPQHF. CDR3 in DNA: TGTGCCAGCAGTTTAGGAAGGGGCGGCCAGCCCCAGCATTTT.

The chain's CDR3 is CASSPAGLQSYEQYF. CDR3 nucleotide sequence: TGTGCCAGCAGCCCCGCGGGACTCCAATCCTACGAGCAGTACTTC. J is TRBJ2-7 and V is TRBV7-6, with a weak D call TRBD2 (6 bases). Trimming left V 5 bases short and J 1 base short, with 15 bases between. Looked up from germline, CDR1 is SGHVS and CDR2 is FNYEAQ. CDR3 length: 15 amino acids.

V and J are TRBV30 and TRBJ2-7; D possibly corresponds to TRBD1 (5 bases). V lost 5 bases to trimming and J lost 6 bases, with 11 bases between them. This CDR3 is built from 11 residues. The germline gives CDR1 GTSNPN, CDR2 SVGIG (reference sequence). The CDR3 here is CAWGRDGEQYF. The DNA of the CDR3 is TGTGCCTGGGGCAGGGATGGCGAGCAGTACTTC.

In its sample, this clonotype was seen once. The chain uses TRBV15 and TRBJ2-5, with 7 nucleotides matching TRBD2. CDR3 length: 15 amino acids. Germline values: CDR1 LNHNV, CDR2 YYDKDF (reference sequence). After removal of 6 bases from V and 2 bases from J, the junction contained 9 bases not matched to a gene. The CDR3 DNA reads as TGTGCCACCAGTAGCGGGCGGGGGAATCAAGAGACCCAGTACTTC. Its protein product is CATSSGRGNQETQYF.

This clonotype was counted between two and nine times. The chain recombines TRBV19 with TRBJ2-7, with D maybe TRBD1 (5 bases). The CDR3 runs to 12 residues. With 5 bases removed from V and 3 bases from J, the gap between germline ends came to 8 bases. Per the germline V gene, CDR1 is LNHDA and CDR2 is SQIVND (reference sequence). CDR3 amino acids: CASSPGYYEQYF. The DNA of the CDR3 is TGTGCCAGTAGTCCAGGGTACTACGAGCAGTACTTC.

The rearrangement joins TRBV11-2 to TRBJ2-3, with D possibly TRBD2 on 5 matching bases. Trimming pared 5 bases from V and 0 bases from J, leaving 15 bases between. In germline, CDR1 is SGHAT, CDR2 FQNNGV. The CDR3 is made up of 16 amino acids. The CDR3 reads CASSGWETSSTDTQYF. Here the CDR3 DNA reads TGTGCCAGCAGCGGATGGGAGACTTCTAGCACAGATACGCAGTATTTT.

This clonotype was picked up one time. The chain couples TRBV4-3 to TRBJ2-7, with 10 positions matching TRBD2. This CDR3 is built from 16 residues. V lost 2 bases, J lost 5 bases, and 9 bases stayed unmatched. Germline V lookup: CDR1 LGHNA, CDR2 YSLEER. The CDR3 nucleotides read TGCGCCAGCAGCCAAACTAGCGGGACCGGTATCGACGAGCAGTACTTC. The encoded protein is CASSQTSGTGIDEQYF.

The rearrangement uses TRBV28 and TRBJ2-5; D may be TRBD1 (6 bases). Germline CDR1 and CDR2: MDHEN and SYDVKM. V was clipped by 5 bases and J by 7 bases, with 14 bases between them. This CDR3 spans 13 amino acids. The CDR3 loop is CASSGTRAGTQYF. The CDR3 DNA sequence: TGTGCCAGCAGTGGGACACGGGCCGGGACCCAGTACTTC.

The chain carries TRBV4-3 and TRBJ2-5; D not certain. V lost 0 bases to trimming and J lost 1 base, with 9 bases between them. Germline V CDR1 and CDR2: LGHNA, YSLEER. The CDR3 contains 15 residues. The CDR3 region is CASSQEVAFQETQYF. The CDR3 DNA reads TGCGCCAGCAGCCAAGAAGTCGCCTTCCAAGAGACCCAGTACTTC.